The 10 T cell receptor beta chains below come from one sample, sequenced in a study of vaccination and CD4 T cells after COVID-19. Noted treatment: 10-day PBMC culture with coronavirus spike peptide pools or control peptides (ViraFEST assay). Cultured CD4+ T cell DNA was sequenced using the Oncomine TCR Beta short-read assay. TCRdb passed the PCR reads through MiXCR, listing each CDR3 protein once. The repertoire holds approximately 15,000 distinct CDR3 sequences, with 53% as singletons. No cognate antigen is known for these TCRs. The sequenced sample was CD4+ T cells from blood, cultured in vitro, obtained before SARS-CoV-2 vaccination. These receptors came from a human donor who had recovered from COVID-19.

This clonotype was detected once. This chain links TRBV27 with TRBJ1-1; D gene uncertain. This CDR3 comprises 13 residues. The V end was cut by 6 bases, the J end by 3 bases, with 11 bases between. Germline lookup yields CDR1 MNHEY and CDR2 SMNVEV (reference sequence). CDR3 in DNA: TGTGCCAGCAGGCCGAGGGTTGACACTGAAGCTTTCTTT. Protein sequence: CASRPRVDTEAFF.

This clonotype was counted between two and nine times. The rearrangement joins TRBV5-4 to TRBJ1-1; D unclear. Trimming took off 0 bases at V and 5 bases at J, with 8 bases between the two ends. The CDR3 is 13 residues long. In germline, CDR1 is SGHNT, CDR2 YYREEE (reference sequence). The CDR3 sequence is CASSLVSGTEAFF. The CDR3 DNA is TGTGCCAGCAGCTTGGTTAGTGGGACTGAAGCTTTCTTT.

There are a few counts of this clonotype. The genes are TRBV21-1 and TRBJ2-5; the table's D call TRBD1 went unverified against the DNA. TRBV21-1 is noted as a pseudogene. CDR3 length: 13 amino acids. CDR3 DNA: TGTGCCAGCAGCAAAACCCCGGGAGAGACCCAGTACTTC. It encodes CASSKTPGETQYF.

This clonotype has a handful of counts. The J gene is TRBJ2-3, the V gene TRBV19; 13 positions agree with TRBD2. CDR1 is LNHDA, CDR2 SQIVND, per germline (reference sequence). The junction had 4 bases not matched to a gene; V was cut back by 9 bases and J by 7 bases. The CDR3 extends over 13 amino acids. In DNA, the CDR3 is TGTGCCAGCGGGACTAGCGGGGACTATACGCAGTATTTT. Encoded protein: CASGTSGDYTQYF.

The gene calls are TRBV12-3 or TRBV12-4 and TRBJ1-5; D is ambiguous. This CDR3 has 13 residues. Trimming cost V 6 bases and J 1 base, with 7 bases left between them. The CDR3 bases are TGTGCCAGCAGGCTTACCAGCAATCAGCCCCAGCATTTT. Amino acid sequence: CASRLTSNQPQHF.

The J gene is TRBJ1-1, the V gene TRBV10-2, with TRBD1 as a possible D gene (5 bases). Trimming pared 0 bases from V and 4 bases from J, leaving 9 bases between. Looked up from germline, CDR1 is WSHSY and CDR2 is SAAADI. There are 14 residues in the CDR3. The CDR3 coding sequence is TGCGCCAGCAGTGAGTCGGGCCAGGGCACTGAAGCTTTCTTT. Protein: CASSESGQGTEAFF.

CDR3 sequence (DNA): TGCGCCAGCAGCCAAGATAAGGCAGTCCTTAGCACAGATACGCAGTATTTT. Residues: CASSQDKAVLSTDTQYF. J is TRBJ2-3 and V is TRBV4-3; D uncertain. CDR1 and CDR2 (germline): LGHNA, YSLEER. Trimming took 0 bases from V and 0 from J, leaving 13 bases between them. There are 17 residues in the CDR3.

The V gene is TRBV7-2, the J gene TRBJ2-3, with 10 positions matching TRBD2. Germline values: CDR1 SGHTA, CDR2 FQGNSA. This CDR3 region has 17 residues. Trimming cost V 8 bases and J 0 bases; bases outside gene matches: 11. The CDR3 region has the DNA TGTGCCAGCCGGAGGGTAGCGGGAGGTACTAGCACAGATACGCAGTATTTT. The encoded protein is CASRRVAGGTSTDTQYF.

V and J are TRBV19 and TRBJ1-5; 12 bases are shared with TRBD1. The CDR3 contains 15 residues. The germline V gene has CDR1 LNHDA and CDR2 SQIVND (reference sequence). The CDR3 nucleotides are TGTGCGGGGGGAACCGGGACAGGGGGCAGCCAGCCCCAGCATTTT. This gives the protein CAGGTGTGGSQPQHF.

This chain uses TRBV20-1 with TRBJ1-4, with 9 bases matching TRBD1. Germline V gives CDR1 DFQATT, CDR2 SNEGSKA (reference sequence). V dropped 5 bases and J dropped 6; count of bases not matched to a gene: 7. The CDR3 is 14 amino acids. As DNA, the CDR3 is TGCAGTGCTTACACCGGGACAGGGCATGAAAAACTGTTTTTT. It specifies CSAYTGTGHEKLFF.